Shown below are 22 T cell receptor beta chains from a single sample sequenced in a study of CD8 T cells in Susac syndrome. RNA in amounts of roughly 0.5 to 1 ug was reverse transcribed with random hexamers. MiXCR, applied by TCRdb to the immunoSEQ multiplex PCR reads, yields one record per CDR3 protein. The data contain under 200,000 distinct CDR3 sequences, around 94% of them singletons. The sequenced material came from CD4+ T cells from PBMCs. The origin of the receptors is a human donor in good health.

This clonotype was observed a few times. This CDR3 reads CATSAGFGETQYF. CDR3 sequence (DNA): TGTGCCACCAGTGCAGGGTTCGGAGAGACCCAGTACTTC. This rearrangement joins TRBV24-1 to TRBJ2-5, with TRBD1 as a possible D gene (5 bases). The CDR3 consists of 13 residues. V was clipped by 5 bases and J by 4 bases, with 10 bases between them. Germline V lookup: CDR1 KGHDR, CDR2 SFDVKD.

This sequence joins TRBV5-1 and TRBJ2-3; D call uncertain. Germline V gene data show CDR1 as SGHRS and CDR2 as YFSETQ. This CDR3 has 14 residues. Trimming shortened V by 4 bases and J by 6 bases, and 15 bases separated the two germline ends. The CDR3 DNA follows: TGCGCCAGCAGCCCGGGTCTTGGAGTGGATACGCAGTATTTT. This encodes CASSPGLGVDTQYF.

The chain recombines TRBV12-3 or TRBV12-4 with TRBJ1-1; the D gene is possibly TRBD1 (5 bases). This CDR3 comprises 14 residues. Trimming stripped 1 base from V and 6 bases from J, with 12 bases between. The CDR3 sequence is CASSLGAGGAEAFF. The DNA for the CDR3 is TGTGCCAGCAGTTTAGGTGCTGGGGGGGCTGAAGCTTTCTTT.

The CDR3 is CAISPGTSGGAVGETQYF. The DNA of the CDR3 is TGTGCCATCAGTCCCGGGACTAGCGGGGGGGCAGTCGGAGAGACCCAGTACTTC. V usage is TRBV10-3 and J usage is TRBJ2-5; 16 bases fit TRBD2. V lost 5 bases, J lost 4 bases, and 10 bases stayed unmatched. The CDR3 runs to 18 residues. CDR1 is ENHRY and CDR2 is SYGVKD in the germline V gene.

The J gene is TRBJ2-7, the V gene TRBV5-1, with a possible D match to TRBD1 (7 bases). The CDR3 is 14 amino acids. Trimming cost V 1 base and J 3 bases, with 11 bases left between them. CDR1 SGHRS and CDR2 YFSETQ come from the germline V gene. CDR3 DNA: TGCGCCAGCAGCTTGAGGCAGGGGGGCTACGAGCAGTACTTC. Its protein is CASSLRQGGYEQYF. Variable domain in full (rest from reference TRBV5-1 and TRBJ2-7): KAGVTQTPRYLIKTRGQQVTLSCSPISGHRSVSWYQQTPGQGLQFLFEYFSETQRNKGNFPGRFSGRQFSNSRSEMNVSTLELGDSALYLCASSLRQGGYEQYFGPGTRLTVT.

The chain links TRBV29-1 to TRBJ2-7; 10 bases match TRBD1. From germline, CDR1 is SQVTM and CDR2 ANQGSEA. The CDR3 sequence is 14 residues long. The J segment lost 4 bases and the V segment lost 6 bases, leaving 9 bases of the junction unmatched. The CDR3 spells CSVETAGQGYEQYF. CDR3 sequence (DNA): TGCAGCGTCGAAACCGCGGGACAGGGGTACGAGCAGTACTTC.

This chain joins TRBV28 and TRBJ2-5, with D perhaps matching TRBD1 or TRBD2 (5 bases each). The CDR3 contains 17 residues. Germline lookup yields CDR1 MDHEN and CDR2 SYDVKM. V shed 5 bases and J shed 0 bases, with 19 bases lying between them. CDR3 protein: CASSPPWGTGDQETQYF. As DNA, the CDR3 is TGTGCCAGCAGTCCCCCCTGGGGGACGGGTGACCAAGAGACCCAGTACTTC.

This sequence joins TRBV3-1 and TRBJ2-1; D not resolved. This CDR3 is 18 amino acids long. From germline, CDR1 is LGHDT and CDR2 YNNKEL (reference sequence). V was cut by 0 bases and J by 1 base, with 16 bases left in between. The CDR3 loop reads CASSQESVANLSYNEQFF. As DNA, the CDR3 is TGTGCCAGCAGCCAAGAAAGCGTCGCTAACCTTTCCTACAATGAGCAGTTCTTC.

This chain links TRBV4-3 with TRBJ1-6; D is uncertain. V dropped 3 bases and J dropped 5 bases, with 11 bases sitting between them. The germline V gene has CDR1 LGHNA and CDR2 YSLEER. The CDR3 is 15 amino acids. CDR3 sequence reads: CASSQGTQNNSPLHF. The CDR3 DNA sequence: TGCGCCAGCAGCCAGGGAACACAGAATAATTCACCCCTCCACTTT.

This chain links TRBV5-1 with TRBJ2-7; D gene unclear. The CDR3 is 15 residues long. Per germline, CDR1 SGHRS and CDR2 YFSETQ. The ends were cut back, 4 bases at V and 6 bases at J, with 20 bases in the middle. DNA of the CDR3: TGCGCCAGCAGCCCTTCTATGGATGTGTATCCCGAGCAGTACTTC. This gives the protein CASSPSMDVYPEQYF.

The gene calls are TRBV7-6 and TRBJ2-7; a weak D match, TRBD2 (5 bases). There are 15 residues in the CDR3. Germline V gene lookup returns CDR1 SGHVS and CDR2 FNYEAQ. Trimming took off 5 bases at V and 5 bases at J, with 19 bases between the two ends. The CDR3 spells CASSPSAGSGNEQYF. The DNA of the CDR3 is TGTGCCAGCAGCCCCTCGGCGGGCTCAGGAAACGAGCAGTACTTC.

The gene calls are TRBV20-1 and TRBJ1-6; no firm D call. The V end lost 1 base, the J end lost 5 bases, and 6 bases lay between the germline ends. The CDR3 runs to 13 residues. Germline V gives CDR1 DFQATT, CDR2 SNEGSKA (reference sequence). The CDR3 is CSARGQNNSPLHF. For the CDR3, the DNA is TGCAGTGCTAGAGGTCAGAATAATTCACCCCTCCACTTT.

This sequence joins TRBV4-3 and TRBJ2-1, with D uncertain. The V gene's germline CDR1 is LGHNA and CDR2 YSLEER. V gave up 0 bases and J gave up 10 bases, with 10 bases separating them. This CDR3 is 13 amino acids long. Here the CDR3 reads CASSQEGYSEQFF. CDR3 coding DNA: TGCGCCAGCAGCCAAGAAGGGTACTCCGAGCAGTTCTTC.

CDR3 protein: CSAKWGSETQYF. The CDR3 DNA is TGCAGTGCCAAGTGGGGTAGTGAGACCCAGTACTTC. The chain has TRBV20-1 and TRBJ2-5; unclear D gene. Germline values: CDR1 DFQATT, CDR2 SNEGSKA (reference sequence). The CDR3 has 12 residues. Trimming stripped 6 bases from V and 5 bases from J, with 13 bases between.

The rearrangement joins TRBV20-1 to TRBJ2-7, with D tentatively TRBD1 or TRBD2 (5 bases each). V gave up 0 bases and J gave up 3 bases, with 18 bases separating them. The germline V gene has CDR1 DFQATT and CDR2 SNEGSKA (reference sequence). The CDR3 runs 16 residues. CDR3 DNA: TGCAGTGCTAGAGATCGGACCCCCGGGGCCTACTACGAGCAGTACTTC. Protein product: CSARDRTPGAYYEQYF.

This clonotype showed up just a few times. The rearrangement joins TRBV29-1 to TRBJ2-5; maybe TRBD2 (5 bases). Germline V gene lookup returns CDR1 SQVTM and CDR2 ANQGSEA. V dropped 2 bases and J dropped 5 bases, with 9 bases sitting between them. This CDR3 comprises 12 residues. CDR3 sequence reads: CSVENSGETQYF. CDR3 nucleotides: TGCAGCGTTGAAAACAGCGGCGAGACCCAGTACTTC.

CDR3 sequence (DNA): TGCAGTGCTAGACCACTAGCGGGACCCACCTACGAGCAGTACTTC. This encodes CSARPLAGPTYEQYF. This chain links TRBV20-1 with TRBJ2-7, with TRBD2 matching over 10 bases. The V gene's germline CDR1 is DFQATT and CDR2 SNEGSKA (reference sequence). J lost 2 bases, V lost 2 bases, and 6 bases had no gene match. CDR3 length: 15 residues.

V usage is TRBV20-1 and J usage is TRBJ2-7; no clear D gene. The germline gives CDR1 DFQATT, CDR2 SNEGSKA (reference sequence). The CDR3 is 12 amino acids. V lost 0 bases and J lost 5, with 8 bases in between. The CDR3 here is CSARDAPNEQYF. CDR3 DNA: TGCAGTGCTAGAGATGCCCCCAACGAGCAGTACTTC.

The chain recombines TRBV6-2 or TRBV6-3 with TRBJ2-7, with unresolved D. The CDR3 contains 13 residues. V lost 4 bases, J lost 5 bases, and 12 bases lay in between. Germline CDR1 reads MNHEY; CDR2 reads SVGEGT. CDR3 DNA: TGTGCCAGCAGTTCAAGGGTGTCCCACGAGCAGTACTTC. Its translation: CASSSRVSHEQYF.

The chain combines TRBV5-4 with TRBJ2-2; 9 nucleotides agree with TRBD1. V lost 5 bases to trimming and J lost 4 bases; unmatched junction nucleotides: 6. The CDR3 spans 15 residues. Germline assignment: CDR1 SGHNT and CDR2 YYREEE (reference sequence). The CDR3 is CASRAGTGLTGELFF. The CDR3 nucleotides are TGTGCCAGCAGGGCCGGGACAGGGCTCACCGGGGAGCTGTTTTTT.

CDR3 DNA sequence: TGCGCCAGCAGCCTCTCAGACCCGAACACCGGGGAGCTGTTTTTT. The encoded protein is CASSLSDPNTGELFF. V gene TRBV4-1 combines with J gene TRBJ2-2; D gene ambiguous. The V end lost 4 bases, the J end lost 0 bases, and 9 bases lay between the germline ends. The germline V gene encodes CDR1 MGHRA and CDR2 YSYEKL. The CDR3 runs to 15 residues.

This sequence joins TRBV7-9 and TRBJ2-7; 7 positions agree with TRBD1. The CDR3 totals 17 residues. Germline values: CDR1 SEHNR, CDR2 FQNEAQ (reference sequence). V dropped 5 bases and J dropped 3; count of bases not matched to a gene: 16. In nucleotides, the CDR3 is TGTGCCAGCAGCCGAGGGACAGCAATCGATGTCGGCTACGAGCAGTACTTC. Protein sequence: CASSRGTAIDVGYEQYF.